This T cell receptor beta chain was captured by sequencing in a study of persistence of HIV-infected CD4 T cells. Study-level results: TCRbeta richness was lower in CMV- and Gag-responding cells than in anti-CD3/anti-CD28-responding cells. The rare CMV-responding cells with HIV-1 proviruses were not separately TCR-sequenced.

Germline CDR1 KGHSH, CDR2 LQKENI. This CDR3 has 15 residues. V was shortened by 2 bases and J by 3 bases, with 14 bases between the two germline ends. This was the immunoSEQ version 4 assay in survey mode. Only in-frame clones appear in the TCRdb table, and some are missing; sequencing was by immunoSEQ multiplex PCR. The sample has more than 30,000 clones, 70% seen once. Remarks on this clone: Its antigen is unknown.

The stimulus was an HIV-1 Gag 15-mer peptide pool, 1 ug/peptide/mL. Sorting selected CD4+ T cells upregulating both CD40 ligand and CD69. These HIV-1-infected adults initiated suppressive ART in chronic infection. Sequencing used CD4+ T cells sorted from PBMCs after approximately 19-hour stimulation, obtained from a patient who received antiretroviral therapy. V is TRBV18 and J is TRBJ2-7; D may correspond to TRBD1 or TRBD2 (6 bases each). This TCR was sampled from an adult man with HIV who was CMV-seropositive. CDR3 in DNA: TGTGCCAGCTCACCAGTACCAGAGGGGGGCTACGAGCAGTACTTC. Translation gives CASSPVPEGGYEQYF.